One and the same sample provided the 10 T cell receptor beta chains below, sequenced in a study of CD8+ T cells in alopecia areata. It was cDNA, reverse transcribed from extracted RNA, that served as the sequencing template. This table comes from immunoSEQ multiplex PCR, and its TCRdb copy is limited to in-frame clones, with some not included. The repertoire consists of about 270,000 clones, none detected only once. It was with CD4, CD8alpha, NKG2D, NKG2ACE and other markers that pooled cutaneous lymph node cells were sorted. Sequencing was performed on CD4+ T cells sorted from a lymph node. The receptors shown here come from a C3H/HeJ mouse with alopecia areata. The mouse strain carries the MHC haplotype H2-k.

To note about this clone: Genes and germline come from the mouse. Sequencing ends 4 residues short of the CDR3 end; the germline J gene provides the rest. The same CDR3 also results from other DNA sequences found in this sample. The V call is TRBV19, the J call TRBJ1-2; unclear D gene. Germline V gene data show CDR1 as FNHDT and CDR2 as SITEND (reference sequence). The CDR3 contains 13 residues. V was shortened by 1 base and J by 1 base, with 5 bases between the two germline ends. The CDR3 bases that were read are TGTGCCAGCAGTATATTGGGAAACTCC. It specifies CASSILGNS. Given in full, the CDR3 is CASSILGNSDYTF.

Turning to this clone: The genes and germline here are from mouse. The observed sequence ends 4 residues before the CDR3 terminus, with the missing tail filled in from the germline J gene. The sample carries other DNA sequences with the same CDR3. The J gene is TRBJ2-7, the V gene TRBV13-1; the match to TRBD2 covers 8 bases. The germline V gene has CDR1 NSHNY and CDR2 SYGAGN. The length of the CDR3 is 14 residues. CDR3 DNA (partial): TGTGCCAGCAGTGATGTTTGGGGGGGATAT. It translates to CASSDVWGGY. The entire CDR3 reads CASSDVWGGYEQYF.

This clone was counted only a few times. The genes are named according to mouse. The observed sequence ends 4 residues before the CDR3 terminus, with the missing tail filled in from the germline J gene. Other nucleotide sequences in the sample specify the same CDR3. V usage is TRBV14 and J usage is TRBJ1-1, with a weak D call TRBD1 (6 bases). CDR3 length: 12 residues. The germline gives CDR1 SGHDT, CDR2 FRDEAV. CDR3 residues: CASSPGTKEVFF. The DNA read from the CDR3 is TGTGCCAGCAGCCCCGGGACAAAA.

This clone has a handful of counts. Mouse germline and gene names are used. Read data end 4 residues before the CDR3 end; the end is taken from the germline J gene. The chain couples TRBV5 to TRBJ2-5; possible D gene TRBD2, 6 bases. The CDR3 has 15 amino acids. The germline CDR1 and CDR2 sequences are LGHNA and YNLKQL (reference sequence). The CDR3 DNA, read in part, is TGTGCCAGCAGCCAAGATAACCGGGACTCAGAC. Translation gives CASSQDNRDSD. The whole CDR3 reads CASSQDNRDSDTQYF.

Note on this clone: These gene names are mouse names. The read ends 3 residues before the CDR3 terminus; that terminus is restored from the germline J gene. The sample has other DNA sequences that encode this CDR3 too. The chain joins TRBV19 to TRBJ1-6; possibly TRBD1 for D (6 bases). Being an ORF, TRBJ1-6 has a function that is uncertain. CDR1 FNHDT and CDR2 SITEND come from the germline V gene (reference sequence). Trimming removed 5 bases from V and 5 bases from J, with 8 bases in between. This CDR3 comprises 13 residues. The sequenced CDR3 bases are TGTGCCAGCAGGGGACAACATAATTCGCCC. This codes for CASRGQHNSP. The CDR3 in full is CASRGQHNSPLYF.

A few counts support this clone. Each gene name is a mouse one. The read comes to an end 4 residues before the CDR3 does, leaving the germline J gene to fill in the end. Other DNA sequences of this sample code for an identical CDR3. This chain connects TRBV5 to TRBJ2-1; the match to TRBD2 covers 12 bases. The germline gives CDR1 LGHNA, CDR2 YNLKQL (reference sequence). The CDR3 has 15 amino acids. CDR3 in amino acids: CASSPTGGALAEQFF. Partial CDR3 DNA: TGTGCCAGCAGCCCGACTGGGGGGGCGCTCGCT.

This clone was counted between two and nine times. The gene names given are mouse names. The sequence runs out 4 residues before the end of the CDR3; the remainder is reconstructed from the germline J gene. The chain combines TRBV13-1 with TRBJ2-2, with D hard to call. Deletions cut 0 bases from V and 6 bases from J, with 6 bases between. Germline V gives CDR1 NSHNY, CDR2 SYGAGN. This CDR3 is 13 amino acids long. Incomplete CDR3 DNA: TGTGCCAGCAGTGATGATGGTCCCGGG. It specifies CASSDDGPG. The complete CDR3 protein is CASSDDGPGQLYF.

This clone has only a few counts. Genes and germline come from the mouse. The read terminates 4 residues before the CDR3 end, so the remaining end is supplied by the germline J gene. The rearrangement links TRBV19 to TRBJ2-7, with TRBD2 identical over 7 bases. Looked up from germline, CDR1 is FNHDT and CDR2 is SITEND (reference sequence). The CDR3 consists of 14 residues. The sequenced part of the CDR3 DNA is TGTGCCAGCAGTATACGGGGGGGGATATAT. It yields the protein CASSIRGGIY. The complete CDR3 sequence is CASSIRGGIYEQYF.

This clone came up a few times. Gene names and germline refer to mouse. The read terminates 4 residues before the CDR3 end, so the remaining end is supplied by the germline J gene. The J gene is TRBJ2-7, the V gene TRBV5, with 7 bases fitting TRBD1. CDR1 is LGHNA and CDR2 is YNLKQL in the germline V gene (reference sequence). This CDR3 spans 17 amino acids. V trimming: 2 bases; J trimming: 0 bases; junction bases outside the gene matches: 10. CDR3 DNA, as far as it was read: TGTGCCAGCAGCCAACCAAAAACCGGGACAGACTCCTAT. Protein: CASSQPKTGTDSY. From start to end, the CDR3 is CASSQPKTGTDSYEQYF.

In its sample, this clone was seen a few times. Genes and germline are mouse. The missing CDR3 end, 4 residues past where the read stops, is filled in from the germline J gene. The V gene is TRBV14, the J gene TRBJ2-2, with TRBD1 matching over 8 bases. The length of the CDR3 is 14 residues. The junction had 5 bases not matched to a gene; V was cut back by 7 bases and J by 3 bases. Germline lookup yields CDR1 SGHDT and CDR2 FRDEAV. CDR3 amino acids: CASHSTGDTGQLYF. The covered CDR3 bases are TGTGCCAGCCATTCGACAGGGGACACCGGG.